The present T cell receptor (beta chain) was sequenced within a study of blood T cell repertoires in COVID-19. Study overall: The origin of the acute and convalescent COVID-19 samples was the United States, Italy and Spain. T cells, B-cell-depleted T cells, or PBMCs supplied cDNA or gDNA.

Germline lookup yields CDR1 SGHNT and CDR2 YENEEA. The V end lost 5 bases, the J end lost 1 base, and 11 bases lay between the germline ends. The CDR3 consists of 14 residues. Per the authors' pipeline: It was from reference gene primer amplification that nucleated cell counts were estimated. TCRdb's table, derived via immunoSEQ multiplex PCR, lists solely in-frame clones and lacks some. V and J calls plus clone size are reproduced from that table; the DNA served to infer D and trimming. The table has approximately 180,000 clones, 82% seen once. Sequenced material: peripheral blood. This TCR was recovered from a woman aged 70-85 years with acute or convalescent COVID-19. This rearrangement joins TRBV11-3 to TRBJ2-5, with a possible D match to TRBD2 (6 bases). The CDR3 nucleotides are TGTGCCAGCAGCCCCGGGGGAGTCCAAGAGACCCAGTACTTC. Protein sequence: CASSPGGVQETQYF.